Listed below are T cell receptor beta chains from one sample, sequenced in a study of human versus mouse CDR3 diversity and MHC coevolution. Generated by immunoSEQ multiplex PCR, the TCRdb table keeps only in-frame clones and is missing some. The sample holds roughly 80,000 clones, 90% to 95% seen once. The sample was naive CD4+ T cells from blood. Receptors were obtained from a person aged 30-69 years in good health. CDR3s include the opening cysteine and the closing phenylalanine or tryptophan. A D gene is named only where the DNA matches it firmly. The size entry is marked missing in some rows and otherwise reads once, few, many or a size class.

D: TRBD1
V: TRBV30
J: TRBJ1-3
size: -
CDR3: CAWSVWGAGGPGNTIYF
DNA: TGTGCCTGGAGTGTATGGGGGGCAGGGGGACCTGGAAACACCATATATTTT

D: TRBD2
V: TRBV9
J: TRBJ2-7
size: -
CDR3: CASSVDPGGLISYEQYF
DNA: TGTGCCAGCAGCGTAGACCCGGGGGGACTGATATCCTACGAGCAGTACTTC

D: TRBD1
V: TRBV9
J: TRBJ1-4
size: -
CDR3: CASSEGQSRNEKLFF
DNA: TGTGCCAGCAGCGAGGGACAGAGTCGAAATGAAAAACTGTTTTTT

D: -
V: TRBV6-5
J: TRBJ1-5
size: -
CDR3: CASSAARVEQPQHF
DNA: TGTGCCAGCAGTGCCGCCCGGGTGGAACAGCCCCAGCATTTT

D: -
V: TRBV9
J: TRBJ1-1
size: -
CDR3: CASSAGTRNTEAFF
DNA: TGTGCCAGCAGCGCAGGGACAAGGAACACTGAAGCTTTCTTT

D: TRBD2
V: TRBV28
J: TRBJ2-7
size: -
CDR3: CASSLSRAGGSYEQYF
DNA: TGTGCCAGCAGTTTATCTCGAGCGGGAGGGTCCTACGAGCAGTACTTC

D: -
V: TRBV29-1
J: TRBJ1-2
size: -
CDR3: CSVDEPGPIYGYTF
DNA: TGCAGCGTTGATGAGCCAGGGCCAATCTATGGCTACACCTTC

D: TRBD1
V: TRBV7-2
J: TRBJ2-7
size: -
CDR3: CASSYAGTGSEQYF
DNA: TGTGCCAGCAGCTACGCCGGGACAGGGAGCGAGCAGTACTTC

D: -
V: TRBV30
J: TRBJ1-2
size: -
CDR3: CAWRTYGYTF
DNA: TGTGCCTGGAGGACATATGGCTACACCTTC

D: -
V: TRBV5-1
J: TRBJ1-3
size: -
CDR3: CASSQGQIGNTIYF
DNA: TGCGCCAGCAGCCAAGGACAAATCGGAAACACCATATATTTT

D: -
V: TRBV5-1
J: TRBJ1-2
size: -
CDR3: CASSSDTGSRNYGYTF
DNA: TGCGCCAGCAGCTCGGACACAGGGTCACGTAACTATGGCTACACCTTC

D: TRBD1
V: TRBV7-2
J: TRBJ1-1
size: -
CDR3: CASSPRTGWSTEAFF
DNA: TGTGCCAGCAGCCCAAGGACAGGGTGGAGCACTGAAGCTTTCTTT

D: -
V: TRBV19
J: TRBJ1-3
size: -
CDR3: CASSNRDTDGNTIYF
DNA: TGTGCCAGTAGTAACCGGGACACAGATGGAAACACCATATATTTT

D: TRBD1
V: TRBV5-4
J: TRBJ1-2
size: -
CDR3: CASSSGQVELYGYTF
DNA: TGTGCCAGCAGCTCGGGACAGGTAGAACTCTATGGCTACACCTTC

D: -
V: TRBV5-1
J: TRBJ1-4
size: -
CDR3: CASSDVVTNEKLFF
DNA: TGCGCCAGCAGCGATGTAGTAACTAATGAAAAACTGTTTTTT

D: TRBD1
V: TRBV27
J: TRBJ2-1
size: few
CDR3: CASRPGQAMNEQFF
DNA: TGTGCCAGCAGGCCGGGACAGGCTATGAATGAGCAGTTCTTC

D: -
V: TRBV7-2
J: TRBJ2-7
size: -
CDR3: CASTSSGTTYEQYF
DNA: TGTGCCAGCACCTCCTCGGGAACAACCTACGAGCAGTACTTC

D: TRBD1
V: TRBV2
J: TRBJ2-6
size: -
CDR3: CAGVTGVDGANVLTF
DNA: TGTGCCGGAGTAACAGGGGTTGATGGGGCCAACGTCCTGACTTTC

D: -
V: TRBV5-4
J: TRBJ2-7
size: -
CDR3: CASSPRQGTYEQYF
DNA: TGTGCCAGCAGCCCCAGGCAGGGCACCTACGAGCAGTACTTC

D: TRBD1
V: TRBV6-5
J: TRBJ1-3
size: -
CDR3: CASSPQGAPGNTIYF
DNA: TGTGCCAGCAGTCCCCAGGGGGCCCCTGGAAACACCATATATTTT

D: -
V: TRBV7-9
J: TRBJ1-6
size: once
CDR3: CASSLGTVGSSPLHF
DNA: TGTGCCAGCAGCCTGGGGACCGTCGGGAGTTCACCCCTCCACTTT

D: TRBD2
V: TRBV9
J: TRBJ2-7
size: -
CDR3: CASSVSGGTSYEQYF
DNA: TGTGCCAGCAGCGTCTCCGGGGGGACCTCCTACGAGCAGTACTTC

D: -
V: TRBV9
J: TRBJ2-3
size: -
CDR3: CASSTSPRALTDTQYF
DNA: TGTGCCAGCAGCACCTCCCCGAGGGCCTTAACAGATACGCAGTATTTT

D: TRBD1
V: TRBV29-1
J: TRBJ1-6
size: -
CDR3: CSARDRGDNSPLHF
DNA: TGCAGCGCCAGGGACAGGGGAGATAATTCACCCCTCCACTTT

D: TRBD2
V: TRBV28
J: TRBJ2-7
size: -
CDR3: CASSGAGGVYEQYF
DNA: TGTGCCAGCAGTGGGGCGGGAGGAGTGTACGAGCAGTACTTC

D: TRBD1
V: TRBV18
J: TRBJ2-2
size: -
CDR3: CASSPRTGHGTGELFF
DNA: TGTGCCAGCTCACCCCGGACAGGTCACGGAACCGGGGAGCTGTTTTTT

D: -
V: TRBV11-2
J: TRBJ2-7
size: few
CDR3: CASSLDSGGWYEQYF
DNA: TGTGCCAGCAGCTTAGATTCGGGGGGCTGGTACGAGCAGTACTTC

D: TRBD2
V: TRBV27
J: TRBJ2-7
size: -
CDR3: CASSPSGTSGYEQYF
DNA: TGTGCCAGCAGTCCCTCCGGGACTAGTGGCTACGAGCAGTACTTC